The present T cell receptor (beta chain) was sequenced within a study of OX40 agonist ivuxolimab in advanced cancers. Regarding the complete study: Ivuxolimab, which targeted the costimulatory receptor OX40 (CD134), was an agonistic, fully human IgG2 monoclonal antibody. Peripheral TCRbeta sequencing aimed to test whether ivuxolimab altered TCR sequence diversity and caused clonal T-cell expansion. Intravenous ivuxolimab was administered to patients every 2 weeks at six dose levels: 0.01, 0.1, 0.3, 1.5, 3 and 10 mg/kg. Patients were allowed to have had prior anti-PD-1, anti-PD-L1 or anti-CTLA-4 therapy, and around 43% of the dose-escalation patients had been treated with checkpoint inhibitors. Of the roughly 51 patients in dose escalation, about 20 had hepatocellular carcinoma, some 15 had melanoma, 9 had renal cell carcinoma and 9 had head and neck cancer. Partial responses occurred in three dose-escalation patients, of whom one had hepatocellular carcinoma and two had cutaneous melanoma. The paper reports the monotherapy dose-escalation portion (N of about 51 patients) of the phase I ivuxolimab trial. In the dose-escalation cohort, about four fifths of patients were male, and the mean age was 60 years with a range of roughly 23 to 90. Study-wide findings and limitations: Clonal expansion of both CD4+ and CD8+ blood T cells was observed from baseline to week 6 at doses 0.1 to 3.0 mg/kg. Low levels of normalized T-cell clonal expansion were also seen in some patients who did not respond. In the 0.1-3.0 mg/kg groups, partial responders had among the lowest normalized peripheral clonal expansion, particularly in CD8+ T cells. After ivuxolimab, expanded clones were on average more numerous among CD8+ T cells than among CD4+ T cells. The antigen specificity of the peripheral T cells that underwent clonal expansion was not determined.

Genomic DNA was isolated from the sorted cells so that the TCRbeta CDR3 region could be sequenced. The immunoSEQ Assay was used for sequencing of TCRbeta CDR3 regions. Not all clones reach the TCRdb copy of this immuneACCESS table, which keeps in-frame sequences only. Checked studies attribute under half of the gap to unresolved V genes and leave the rest unexplained. The sample profile shows 100,000 to 120,000 clones; around nine tenths of them were found once. The ten largest clones capture 0.25% to 0.3% of the sample. CDR1 and CDR2 are drawn from the germline V gene: KGHSH, LQKENI. The CDR3 holds 13 amino acids from the cysteine to the phenylalanine. The read is trimmed to its CDR3 DNA, 39 bases read in frame from base 1. Between the V and J ends, shortened by 5 bases and 0 bases respectively, the junction contains 6 bases. Concerning this clone itself: No cognate antigen has been identified for it. It has no much larger one-base neighbor in the sample; base qualities were not kept.

Patients with a history of autoimmune disease or receiving systemic immunosuppression were excluded from the trial. Peripheral blood for TCR sequencing was drawn from every dose cohort at baseline, at cycle 4 day 1 and at cycle 7 day 1. The samples were taken from a phase I, first-in-human, multicenter, open-label dose-escalation trial of ivuxolimab. Adults with locally advanced or metastatic head and neck squamous cell, hepatocellular, melanoma or renal cell carcinoma were enrolled in the trial. Before TCR sequencing, CD4+ and CD8+ T cells were separately sorted from peripheral blood. This sequence was found in an adult with an advanced solid tumor such as melanoma, head and neck, liver or kidney cancer. The material sequenced was CD4+ or CD8+ T cells sorted from blood, taken in a trial of the OX40 agonist ivuxolimab. The chain joins TRBV18 to TRBJ2-3; confidence is insufficient to name the D gene. The CDR3 in this case is CASSADSTDTQYF. The DNA reads as follows: TGTGCCAGCTCAGCGGACAGCACAGATACGCAGTATTTT.